The present TCR beta chain was sequenced within a study of human T cells and chemical hapten exposure. For the study at large: The study lasted roughly five months, and patients were dosed weekly with diphenylcyclopropenone on the scalp throughout. The study traced per-sample TCR yield variation mainly to small differences in pooled library volumes. Regarding the study as a whole: PT1 expanded TCR counts correlated positively with patch test score.

Original data processing: The median was roughly 95,000 TCRs per sample, ranging roughly 23,224 to 690,600. Via MiXCR, TCRdb re-called the RACE reads, giving one row per CDR3 protein. These V and J calls are TCRdb output, not the study's own analysis. The sample holds approximately 370,000 distinct CDR3 sequences, around 5.5% seen once. The time point: pre-sensitization, week 0. Treatment noted: therapeutic diphenylcyclopropenone sensitization with weekly scalp DPC. This clonotype was counted ten times or more. Its target is unknown. The CDR3 is 17 residues long. Trimming took 1 base from V and 3 from J; bases not matched to a gene: 6. From germline, CDR1 is LGHDT and CDR2 YNNKEL (reference sequence).

The sequence was obtained from a woman between 18 and 30 years old with alopecia areata. Some clones in this sample may be carry-over from other donors' samples. This specimen consisted of whole blood, obtained in connection with sensitization to the hapten diphenylcyclopropenone (DPC). The chain combines TRBV3-1 with TRBJ2-3; 11 bases agree with TRBD2. Written as DNA, the CDR3 is TGTGCCAGCAGCCAAGGCGGTAGCGGGGGGGCAACAGATACGCAGTATTTT. Protein product: CASSQGGSGGATDTQYF.